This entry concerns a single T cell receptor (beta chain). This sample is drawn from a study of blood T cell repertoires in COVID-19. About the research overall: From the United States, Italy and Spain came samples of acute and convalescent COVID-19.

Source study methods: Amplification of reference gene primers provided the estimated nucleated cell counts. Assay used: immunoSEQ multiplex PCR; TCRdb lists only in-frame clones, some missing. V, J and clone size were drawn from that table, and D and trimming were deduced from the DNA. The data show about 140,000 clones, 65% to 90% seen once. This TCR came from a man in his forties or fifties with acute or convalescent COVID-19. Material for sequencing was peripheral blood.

This chain's CDR3 is CASSLATGGGYTF. The DNA for the CDR3 is TGTGCCAGCAGTTTAGCGACAGGGGGTGGCTACACCTTC. The rearrangement links TRBV27 to TRBJ1-2; 9 positions match TRBD1. Germline loops: CDR1 MNHEY, CDR2 SMNVEV (reference sequence). Unmatched junction bases numbered 2, after V lost 2 bases and J lost 7 bases. This CDR3 has 13 residues.